The present entry profiles one TCR beta chain with its context. This sample was taken from a study of blood T cell repertoires in COVID-19. Study-level background: Acute-phase and convalescent COVID-19 samples originated in the United States, Italy and Spain. PBMCs, B-cell-depleted T cells, or T cells provided the cDNA or gDNA that made up the material.

In the authors' workflow: Nucleated cell counts were estimated from reference gene primer amplification. Some clones are missing from TCRdb's copy, which holds only in-frame ones; the method was immunoSEQ multiplex PCR. V, J and clone size derive from that table, while D and trimming were established from the DNA sequence. This table holds 360,000 or so clones, roughly 89% found once. Germline CDR1 reads SEHNR; CDR2 reads FQNEAQ (reference sequence). CDR3 length: 14 residues. The V end was cut by 5 bases, the J end by 0 bases, with 10 bases between. The sequenced material came from peripheral blood. This sequence was found in a man aged 18 to 29 with active or convalescent COVID-19. V is TRBV7-9 and J is TRBJ1-1; maybe TRBD1 (6 bases). The CDR3 protein is CASSPTGMNTEAFF. The CDR3 coding sequence is TGTGCCAGCAGCCCAACAGGGATGAACACTGAAGCTTTCTTT.